What follows are 5 T cell receptor beta chains derived from one specimen sequenced in a study of T cell responses to AZD1222 COVID-19 vaccine. The data were produced by immunoSEQ multiplex PCR, yet TCRdb's version contains in-frame clones alone and is incomplete. In the table there are roughly 99,000 clones, about nine tenths of which are singletons. Specimen: peripheral blood, collected on day 0 of AZD1222 vaccination. The receptors come from an adult in good health.

The V call is TRBV28, the J call TRBJ1-5; TRBD1 might be the D (6 bases). The CDR3 is made up of 18 amino acids. CDR1 is MDHEN, CDR2 SYDVKM, per germline. V dropped 7 bases and J dropped 7 bases, with 29 bases sitting between them. The CDR3: CASTLDPIRGRRGQPQHF. In nucleotides, the CDR3 is TGTGCCAGCACCTTAGACCCTATCAGGGGTCGCCGGGGCCAGCCCCAGCATTTT.

The sample holds one count of this clone. DNA for the CDR3: TGTGCCAGCAGTTGGGTACAGGGGGGTGGAAACACCATATATTTT. It codes for CASSWVQGGGNTIYF. This chain uses TRBV28 with TRBJ1-3; 8 bases fit TRBD1. Germline assignment: CDR1 MDHEN and CDR2 SYDVKM. The CDR3 runs 15 residues. The ends lost 4 bases at V and 3 bases at J; junction bases unmatched: 5. Combining the CDR3 with reference TRBV28 and TRBJ1-3 gives the whole variable domain DVKVTQSSRYLVKRTGEKVFLECVQDMDHENMFWYRQDPGLGLRLIYFSYDVKMKEKGDIPEGYSVSREKKERFSLILESASTNQTSMYLCASSWVQGGGNTIYFGEGSWLTVV.

This chain links TRBV28 with TRBJ2-3; D remains ambiguous. The CDR3 contains 17 residues. V gave up 8 bases and J gave up 2 bases, with 23 bases separating them. Germline CDR1 reads MDHEN; CDR2 reads SYDVKM. CDR3 coding DNA: TGTGCCAGCTCCTCCCCCGCGACTTCTCCCAACACAGATACGCAGTATTTT. Its protein product is CASSSPATSPNTDTQYF.

This rearrangement joins TRBV18 to TRBJ1-4; possibly TRBD1 for D (6 bases). CDR1 is KGHSH, CDR2 LQKENI, per germline. V lost 4 bases to trimming and J lost 1 base, with 7 bases between them. The CDR3 contains 14 residues. CDR3 coding DNA: TGTGCCAGCTCACTACAGGGAACTAATGAAAAACTGTTTTTT. Translation gives CASSLQGTNEKLFF.

The genes are TRBV3-1 (or the pseudogene TRBV3-2) and TRBJ1-2; D remains unclear. V lost 0 bases, J lost 0 bases, and 23 bases lay in between. The length of the CDR3 is 20 residues. CDR1 and CDR2 from the germline V gene are LGHDT and YNNKEL (reference sequence). The CDR3 region is CASSQDCRRGLGWTNYGYTF. DNA for the CDR3: TGTGCCAGCAGCCAAGATTGCCGACGCGGGTTGGGGTGGACTAACTATGGCTACACCTTC.